One and the same sample provided the 8 T cell receptor beta chains below, sequenced in a study of cytomegalovirus exposure and HLA in healthy donors. PCR primers comprised 60 Vbeta and 13 Jbeta primers. Data came from immunoSEQ multiplex PCR; TCRdb stores just in-frame clones and leaves some out. The sample totals fewer than 110,000 clones. Material: PBMCs. These receptors all stem from a man aged 35-49 years in good health and CMV-seronegative.

The rearrangement uses TRBV14 and TRBJ2-2; D is ambiguous. The CDR3 contains 13 residues. Germline assignment: CDR1 SGHDN and CDR2 FVKESK. V shed 4 bases and J shed 7 bases, with 10 bases lying between them. This CDR3 reads CASSPNVGGELFF. Here the CDR3 DNA reads TGTGCCAGCAGCCCTAACGTTGGCGGGGAGCTGTTTTTT.

The chain combines TRBV11-2 with TRBJ1-1; D may be TRBD1 (5 bases). V gave up 5 bases and J gave up 3 bases, with 16 bases separating them. Germline CDR1 SGHAT, CDR2 FQNNGV. The CDR3 loop spans 15 amino acids. Here the CDR3 reads CASSLNWGGYTEAFF. The CDR3 DNA reads as TGTGCCAGCAGCCTAAACTGGGGGGGGTACACTGAAGCTTTCTTT.

The CDR3 protein is CASSSTSGRVYEQYF. The CDR3 bases are TGTGCCAGCAGCTCGACTAGCGGGAGGGTGTACGAGCAGTACTTC. V gene TRBV7-2 combines with J gene TRBJ2-7, with 14 bases aligning to TRBD2. Unmatched junction bases numbered 3, after V lost 4 bases and J lost 4 bases. Germline V gene data show CDR1 as SGHTA and CDR2 as FQGNSA. This CDR3 comprises 15 residues.

The chain has TRBV6-1 and TRBJ2-2, with a possible D match to TRBD2 (6 bases). The CDR3 extends over 13 amino acids. The V and J ends lost 7 bases and 5 bases respectively, with 11 bases between them. CDR1 is MNHNS, CDR2 SASEGT, per germline. CDR3 bases: TGTGCCAGCAACGACGGGAGAACCGGGGAGCTGTTTTTT. It yields the protein CASNDGRTGELFF.

V usage is TRBV5-5 and J usage is TRBJ2-4, with 9 bases lining up with TRBD1. This CDR3 spans 18 amino acids. CDR1 is SGHKS and CDR2 is YYEKEE in the germline V gene (reference sequence). V shed 4 bases and J 6 bases; nucleotides not matched to a gene: 17. The CDR3 nucleotides read TGTGCCAGCAGCACTCTCCTACGGGACAGGGTGACGGGAAACATTCAGTACTTC. Amino acids: CASSTLLRDRVTGNIQYF. Combining the CDR3 with reference TRBV5-5 and TRBJ2-4 gives the whole variable domain DAGVTQSPTHLIKTRGQQVTLRCSPISGHKSVSWYQQVLGQGPQFIFQYYEKEERGRGNFPDRFSARQFPNYSSELNVNALLLGDSALYLCASSTLLRDRVTGNIQYFGAGTRLSVL.

The gene calls are TRBV6-5 and TRBJ2-7; TRBD1 matches 7 bases. V was clipped by 4 bases and J by 0 bases; unmatched bases: 3. From germline, CDR1 is MNHEY and CDR2 SVGAGI. The CDR3 extends over 14 amino acids. The CDR3 region has the DNA TGTGCCAGCAGTTCGACAGGGCGCTCCTACGAGCAGTACTTC. This translates into CASSSTGRSYEQYF.

V and J are TRBV4-2 and TRBJ2-5; 10 bases line up with TRBD2. TRBJ2-7 explains the end of the DNA better; the J call may be wrong. CDR3 length equals 15 residues. Germline V gene sequence: CDR1 LGHNA, CDR2 YNFKEQ. The CDR3 DNA follows: TGTGCCAGCAGCCAAGAACTAGCGGGGAGTTACGAGCAGTACTTC. This sequence encodes CASSQELAGSYEQYF.

V gene TRBV5-1 combines with J gene TRBJ1-1; 7 bases map to TRBD1. The V segment lost 3 bases and the J segment 1 base; nucleotides outside the gene matches: 3. CDR3 length: 14 residues. Germline CDR1 and CDR2: SGHRS and YFSETQ. The CDR3 reads CASSSGQRNTEAFF. Here the CDR3 DNA reads TGCGCCAGCAGCTCGGGACAGAGGAACACTGAAGCTTTCTTT.